Detailed here is one T cell receptor beta chain. V lost 4 bases, J lost 10 bases, and 7 bases stayed unmatched. This CDR3 has 14 amino acids. Per the germline V gene, CDR1 is SGHTA and CDR2 is FQGNSA. Original processing notes: Counts of nucleated cells, estimated from reference gene primer amplification, were obtained. Only in-frame clones appear in the TCRdb table, and some are missing; sequencing was by immunoSEQ multiplex PCR. V and J calls plus clone size are reproduced from that table; the DNA served to infer D and trimming. Altogether 65,000 or so clones are present, 80% to 90% being singletons, with the ten largest covering 3.2%. The data stem from a study of blood T cell repertoires in COVID-19. For the study at large: Specimens from acute and convalescent COVID-19 originated in the United States, Italy and Spain. PBMCs, B-cell-depleted T cells, or T cells were the source of the cDNA or gDNA that made up the material.

The sample taken for sequencing was peripheral blood. This TCR came from a man aged 50-60 years with active COVID-19. The rearrangement links TRBV7-2 to TRBJ2-1, with 10 bases that match TRBD2. Here the CDR3 reads CASSYSSGSGEQFF. In DNA, the CDR3 is TGTGCCAGCAGCTACTCTAGCGGGAGTGGGGAGCAGTTCTTC.